This T cell receptor beta chain was profiled in a study of T-cell memory formation after mild COVID-19 (dated by TCRdb to the early 2020s). Some background on the complete study: Most TCR sequence clusters were specific to one of the two donors. In two donors, T-cell clones that expanded and contracted after mild COVID-19 were followed by sequencing TCRalpha and TCRbeta repertoires longitudinally. Two young, previously healthy adult volunteers made up the cohort, one male and one female.

This clonotype was seen repeatedly, ten times or more. Its antigen remains undetermined. The record has no base qualities; no much larger clone is one base away. Instrument on record: Illumina NovaSeq 6000. TCRalpha and TCRbeta cDNA libraries were constructed by 5'RACE with constant-segment primers, with sample barcodes and unique molecular identifiers being introduced. RNA was extracted from every sample with Trizol reagent. Libraries were amplified in two PCR steps, with a second sample barcode and Illumina TruSeq adapters added in the second step. Sequencing of the libraries was done on an Illumina NovaSeq, producing 2 x 150 bp paired-end reads. In the source study's methods: The reads were demultiplexed and collapsed into UMI-guided consensus sequences using migec v1.2.7. Using mixcr v2.1.11, UMI consensuses were aligned to TRA and TRB V and J templates and then assembled into clonotypes. Clonotypes were classified as expanded or contracted when called significant by both edgeR and NoisET, with noise models trained on biological replicates. For edgeR calls, a false discovery rate-adjusted p below 0.01 and a log2 fold-change threshold of 1 were applied. As an exploratory analysis of dynamics, PCA with hierarchical clustering was applied to max-normalized trajectories of the 1000 most abundant clonotypes. Separately sequenced CD4+ and CD8+ repertoires were used to assign the CD4 or CD8 phenotype of responding clones. TCRdb reran the public reads through fastp at Q25 and MiXCR, keeping productive beta chains. Rows are combined by CDR3 protein, so each entry shows the most common genes and DNA. Clone size and V and J calls follow TCRdb, not the original study. In this sample the table shows 300,000 or so distinct CDR3 sequences, around 16% of which occur a single time. The top ten constitute approximately 25% of the sample.

The V and J ends are trimmed by 0 bases and 2 bases, leaving 8 bases between them. For CDR1 and CDR2, the germline V gene lists SGHTA and FQGNSA. The CDR3 contains 14 residues, cysteine and valine counted. CDR3 DNA only is kept here, 42 bases in frame from base 1. PBMCs were isolated by Ficoll-Paque density gradient centrifugation. Broader findings and caveats from the paper: Contracting CD4+ clones turned up mainly in the CM and EM memory subsets, whereas EMRA was where CD8+ clones were enriched. Balanced CD4/CD8 phenotypes were observed for clones contracting from day 15 to 85, whereas a bias towards CD4+ was observed for a second wave of clones expanding from day 15 to 37. SARS-CoV-2 specificity was not confirmed for the second-wave clones peaking on day 37. The study included only a couple of mild cases, and larger cohorts that include severe cases with pre-infection samples were judged to be necessary. Some responding clones were detected in pre-infection memory, which suggested that pre-existing cross-reactive memory T cells had joined the SARS-CoV-2 response.

The source of this sequence is a man aged 18-30 years who had mild COVID-19 (a few samples of this study predate the infection). The sample titles of this study are shuffled in the database, so cell type and time point are left out; the donor was told from shared clones. The sequence joins TRBV7-2 to TRBJ2-7, with TRBD2 perhaps the D gene, on 5 matching bases. The sequenced sample was PBMCs or a T cell subset sorted from them (not recorded which). The CDR3 here reads CASSLAGNPYEQYV. The bases read TGTGCCAGCAGCTTAGCCGGGAACCCCTACGAGCAGTACGTC.